Sequencing of this T cell receptor (beta chain) was carried out in a study of breast tumors, draining lymph nodes, adjacent tissues (dated by TCRdb to the mid-2010s). About the investigation overall: Breast cancer patients provided tumor, adjacent nontumor tissue and axillary lymph nodes, and the study compared the TCR beta repertoires across these three sources. In human breast cancer, the study set out to assess how tumor, surrounding tissue and draining lymph node repertoires relate to one another and whether T cells might be exchanged between them. The investigation overall reported the following: Rather than being directly demonstrated, the conclusion that tumor T cells originate in lymph nodes was presented as consistent with a hypothesis. The data were considered consistent with most tumor T cells being derived from the lymph node and subsequently expanding within tumor tissue. T-cell repertoire diversity in tumors was found to be lower than in lymph nodes but higher than in nontumor tissue, and preferential V and J gene usage was observed. The similarity between tumor and nontumor tissue repertoires was significantly greater in luminal-like breast cancer than in basal-like breast cancer.

These reads were obtained on an Illumina HiSeq 2000. TCR beta chain libraries were generated by multiplex PCR amplification. The amplified TCR beta chain products were analyzed by high-throughput sequencing. TCRdb trimmed public reads at Q25 via fastp, called clones via MiXCR and kept in-frame beta chains. A single entry per CDR3 protein holds the most common genes and DNA from its merged rows. The sample records over 60,000 distinct CDR3 sequences, approximately 54% of which are singletons. Roughly 20% of the sample lies in the top ten. From the cysteine up to the phenylalanine, the CDR3 has a length of 15 residues. Of the read, only the CDR3 DNA is kept; its 45 bases are in frame from base 1. Looking up the germline V gene yields CDR1 ENHRY and CDR2 SYGVKD. V ends up 1 base short and J 0 bases short, with an unmatched junction base count of 3. This clonotype was recorded at least ten times. Which antigen it targets is not known. No base qualities exist here, and no much larger clone lies one base off it.

This TCR derives from a female donor with breast cancer. Some clones in this sample may be carry-over from other donors' samples. Here the chain combines TRBV10-3 and TRBJ2-7; 7 central bases correspond to TRBD1. Input material: breast tumor tissue. The bases read TGTGCCATCAGTGAGTACGGGACAGACTCCTACGAGCAGTACTTC. Translated, it reads CAISEYGTDSYEQYF.